Below, one T cell receptor beta chain is given with its context. Its antigen is still unknown. The data were taken from a study of OX40 agonist ivuxolimab in advanced cancers. V was cut by 3 bases and J by 1 base, with 16 bases left in between. The CDR3 consists of 17 residues. Looked up from germline, CDR1 is KGHSH and CDR2 is LQKENI. Produced via immunoSEQ multiplex PCR; TCRdb's table is partial and in-frame only. The sample lists approximately 160,000 clones; 94% were seen once. The study, taken as a whole, reports: Also showing low normalized T-cell clonal expansion were some of the nonresponders.

This sequence was found in an adult with an advanced solid tumor such as melanoma, head and neck, liver or kidney cancer. The chain links TRBV18 to TRBJ1-5; perhaps TRBD1 as D (5 bases). The sample in question was CD4+ or CD8+ T cells sorted from blood, obtained in a trial of the OX40 agonist ivuxolimab. CDR3 amino acids: CASSPGAPGRSNQPQHF. For the CDR3, the DNA is TGTGCCAGCTCACCCGGGGCCCCGGGACGGAGCAATCAGCCCCAGCATTTT.